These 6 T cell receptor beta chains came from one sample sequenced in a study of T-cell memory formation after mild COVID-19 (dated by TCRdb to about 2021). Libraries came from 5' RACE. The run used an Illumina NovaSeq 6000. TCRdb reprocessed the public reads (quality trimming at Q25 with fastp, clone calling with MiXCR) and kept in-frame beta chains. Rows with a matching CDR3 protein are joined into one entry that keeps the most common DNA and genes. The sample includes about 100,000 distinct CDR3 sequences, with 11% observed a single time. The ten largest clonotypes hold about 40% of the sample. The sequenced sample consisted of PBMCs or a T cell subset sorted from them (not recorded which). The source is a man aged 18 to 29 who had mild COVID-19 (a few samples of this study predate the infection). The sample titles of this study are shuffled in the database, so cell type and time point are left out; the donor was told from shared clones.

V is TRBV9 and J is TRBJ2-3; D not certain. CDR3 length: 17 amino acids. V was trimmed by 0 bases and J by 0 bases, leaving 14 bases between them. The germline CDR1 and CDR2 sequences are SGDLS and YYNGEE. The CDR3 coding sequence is TGTGCCAGCAGCGTAGGGGTGGCGCGAACTAGCACAGATACGCAGTATTTT. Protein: CASSVGVARTSTDTQYF.

The CDR3 nucleotides are TGCAGTGCTAGATTAGGGACTTTAAACCCCCAGTTCTTC. Translation: CSARLGTLNPQFF. The V call is TRBV20-1, the J call TRBJ2-1, with a weak D call TRBD2 (6 bases). The CDR3 sequence is 13 residues long. V was shortened by 2 bases and J by 13 bases, with 18 bases between the two germline ends. Per germline, CDR1 DFQATT and CDR2 SNEGSKA (reference sequence).

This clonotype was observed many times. CDR3 region: CASSLGHEVSTDTQYF. Written as DNA, the CDR3 is TGCGCCAGCAGCTTGGGACATGAGGTTAGCACAGATACGCAGTATTTT. The V gene is TRBV5-1, the J gene TRBJ2-3; D remains unclear. The CDR3 loop spans 16 amino acids. Looked up from germline, CDR1 is SGHRS and CDR2 is YFSETQ. Trimming shortened V by 0 bases and J by 0 bases, and 11 bases separated the two germline ends.

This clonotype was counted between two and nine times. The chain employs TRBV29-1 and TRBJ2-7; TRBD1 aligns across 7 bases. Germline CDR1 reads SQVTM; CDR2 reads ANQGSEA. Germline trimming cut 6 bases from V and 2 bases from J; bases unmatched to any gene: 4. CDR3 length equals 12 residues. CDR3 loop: CSVRQGTYEQYF. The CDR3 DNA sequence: TGCAGCGTCCGACAGGGAACCTACGAGCAGTACTTC.

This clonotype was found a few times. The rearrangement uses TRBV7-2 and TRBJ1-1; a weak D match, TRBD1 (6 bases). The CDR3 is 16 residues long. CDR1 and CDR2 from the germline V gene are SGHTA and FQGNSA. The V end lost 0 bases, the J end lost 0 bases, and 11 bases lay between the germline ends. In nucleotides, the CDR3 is TGTGCCAGCAGCTTAGCGCTTGGACAGATGAACACTGAAGCTTTCTTT. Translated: CASSLALGQMNTEAFF.

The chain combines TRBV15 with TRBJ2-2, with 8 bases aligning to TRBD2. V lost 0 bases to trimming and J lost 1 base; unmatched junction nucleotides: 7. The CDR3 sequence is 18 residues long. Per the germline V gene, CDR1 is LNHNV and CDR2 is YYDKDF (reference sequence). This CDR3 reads CATSRDPGGGLNTGELFF. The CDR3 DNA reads TGTGCCACCAGCAGAGATCCCGGCGGGGGGCTGAACACCGGGGAGCTGTTTTTT.